This paragraph reports one TCR beta chain. Profiling relied on immunoSEQ multiplex PCR, and the TCRdb table lists in-frame clones only, not all of them. Of about 190,000 clones in the sample, approximately 95% are singletons; the top ten hold approximately 1.5%. This entry belongs to a study of control samples from healthy donors and cancer patients. CDR1 SGHVS and CDR2 FQNEAQ come from the germline V gene. The CDR3 is 18 amino acids. V shed 4 bases and J shed 3 bases, with 21 bases lying between them. The chain carries TRBV7-8 and TRBJ2-2, with D perhaps TRBD1 (6 bases). The sequence came from a man aged 18 to 30 in good health. The sequenced material came from blood. CDR3 sequence (DNA): TGTGCCAGCAGCTCAACCCTGGGCGACAGGACATACACCGGGGAGCTGTTTTTT. Translating gives CASSSTLGDRTYTGELFF.